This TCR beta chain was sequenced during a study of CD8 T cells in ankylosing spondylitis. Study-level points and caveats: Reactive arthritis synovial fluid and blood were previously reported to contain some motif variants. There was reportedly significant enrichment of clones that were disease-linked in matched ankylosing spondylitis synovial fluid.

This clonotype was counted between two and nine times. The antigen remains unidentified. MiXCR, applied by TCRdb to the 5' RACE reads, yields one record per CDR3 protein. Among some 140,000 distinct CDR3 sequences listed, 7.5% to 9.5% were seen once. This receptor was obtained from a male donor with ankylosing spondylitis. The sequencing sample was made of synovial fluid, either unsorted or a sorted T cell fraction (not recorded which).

The CDR3 spells CASSELGTGQETQYF. The CDR3 coding sequence is TGTGCCAGCAGTGAATTGGGGACAGGGCAGGAGACCCAGTACTTC. The chain couples TRBV25-1 to TRBJ2-5, with 9 bases aligning to TRBD1. Germline lookup yields CDR1 MGHDK and CDR2 SYGVNS. The CDR3 covers 15 residues. Losses at the gene ends were 1 base for V and 5 bases for J; bases not matched to a gene: 5.